The 6 T cell receptor beta chains listed next were all sequenced from one sample in a study of T cell responses to AZD1222 COVID-19 vaccine. Clones were read by immunoSEQ multiplex PCR, and TCRdb kept only the in-frame ones, dropping some. This sample yields 70,000 or so clones, of which over 60% are seen a single time; over 10% belongs to the top ten. The sample in question was peripheral blood, obtained on day 0 of AZD1222 vaccination. Every receptor here comes from an adult in good health.

The V gene is TRBV18, the J gene TRBJ1-1; D ambiguous. V shed 3 bases and J shed 1 base, with 6 bases lying between them. The CDR3 is made up of 13 amino acids. The germline V gene encodes CDR1 KGHSH and CDR2 LQKENI. The CDR3 DNA sequence: TGTGCCAGCTCACCGGAGAGGAACACTGAAGCTTTCTTT. This sequence encodes CASSPERNTEAFF.

The chain carries TRBV2 and TRBJ1-2, with 11 nucleotides matching TRBD1. Losses at the gene ends were 5 bases for V and 5 bases for J; bases not matched to a gene: 10. The germline V gene encodes CDR1 SNHLY and CDR2 FYNNEI. This CDR3 has 16 amino acids. The CDR3 bases are TGTGCCAGCAGTCACCCTGCCGGGACAGGGGGTTATGGCTACACCTTC. This encodes CASSHPAGTGGYGYTF.

V and J are TRBV5-8 and TRBJ2-1, with 9 bases lining up with TRBD2. This CDR3 region has 16 residues. Losses at the gene ends were 5 bases for V and 3 bases for J; bases not matched to a gene: 9. Germline loops: CDR1 SGHTS, CDR2 YDEGEE. CDR3 sequence reads: CASRHQVSGGYNEQFF. CDR3 coding DNA: TGTGCCAGCAGGCATCAAGTTAGCGGGGGCTACAATGAGCAGTTCTTC.

The chain uses TRBV5-5 and TRBJ2-7; possible D gene TRBD2, 5 bases. The CDR3 totals 16 residues. Between the trimmed V and J ends, which lost 1 base and 3 bases, there was a span of 17 bases. Germline V CDR1 and CDR2: SGHKS, YYEKEE (reference sequence). The CDR3 spells CASSLNGPILDYEQYF. CDR3 coding DNA: TGTGCCAGCAGCTTGAACGGGCCGATACTAGACTACGAGCAGTACTTC.

This chain connects TRBV19 to TRBJ2-5; 12 bases are a match to TRBD1. V dropped 3 bases and J dropped 5; count of bases not matched to a gene: 7. The length of the CDR3 is 16 residues. Per the germline V gene, CDR1 is LNHDA and CDR2 is SQIVND (reference sequence). The CDR3 DNA is TGTGCCAGTAGTATGTTTGGGGACAGGGGGCTGGAGACCCAGTACTTC. Translation gives CASSMFGDRGLETQYF.

This sequence joins TRBV6-5 and TRBJ2-7, with a tentative D call TRBD1 (5 bases). This CDR3 is built from 13 residues. Germline-derived CDR1 and CDR2 are MNHEY and SVGAGI. V was clipped by 7 bases and J by 2 bases, with 12 bases between them. This chain's CDR3 is CASTGDRTYEQYF. CDR3 sequence (DNA): TGTGCCAGCACGGGTGACAGAACCTACGAGCAGTACTTC.